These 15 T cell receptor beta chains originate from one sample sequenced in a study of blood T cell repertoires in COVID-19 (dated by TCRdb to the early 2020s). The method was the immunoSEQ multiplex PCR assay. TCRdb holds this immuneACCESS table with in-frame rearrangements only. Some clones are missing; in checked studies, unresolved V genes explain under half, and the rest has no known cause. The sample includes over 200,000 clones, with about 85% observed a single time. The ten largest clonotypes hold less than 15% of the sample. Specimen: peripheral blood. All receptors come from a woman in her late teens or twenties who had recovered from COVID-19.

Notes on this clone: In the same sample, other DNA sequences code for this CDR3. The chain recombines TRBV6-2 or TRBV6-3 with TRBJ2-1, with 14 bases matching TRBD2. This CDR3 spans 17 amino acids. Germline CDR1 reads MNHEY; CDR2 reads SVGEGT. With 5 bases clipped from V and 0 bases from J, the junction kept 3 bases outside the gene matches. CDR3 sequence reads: CASSRGTSGSSYNEQFF. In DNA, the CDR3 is TGTGCCAGCAGTCGCGGGACTAGCGGGAGCTCCTACAATGAGCAGTTCTTC.

DNA of the CDR3: TGTGCCAGCAGTTCCACAGTAGGGGGTTCCTACGAGCAGTACTTC. Protein product: CASSSTVGGSYEQYF. The genes are TRBV6-5 and TRBJ2-7, with D maybe TRBD1 (6 bases). From germline, CDR1 is MNHEY and CDR2 SVGAGI. V was pared by 4 bases and J by 1 base, with 14 bases between. The CDR3 length is 15 residues.

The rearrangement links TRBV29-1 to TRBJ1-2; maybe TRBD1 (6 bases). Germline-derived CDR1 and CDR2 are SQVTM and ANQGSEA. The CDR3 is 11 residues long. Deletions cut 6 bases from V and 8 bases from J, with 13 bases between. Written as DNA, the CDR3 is TGCAGCGTCCCTACAGGGTGGGGCTACACCTTC. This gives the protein CSVPTGWGYTF.

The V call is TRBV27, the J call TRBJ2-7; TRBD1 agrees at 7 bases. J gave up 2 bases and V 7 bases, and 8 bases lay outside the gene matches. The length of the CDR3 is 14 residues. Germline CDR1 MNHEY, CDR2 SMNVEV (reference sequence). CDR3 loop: CASTPTGPTYEQYF. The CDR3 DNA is TGTGCCAGCACGCCGACAGGGCCCACCTACGAGCAGTACTTC.

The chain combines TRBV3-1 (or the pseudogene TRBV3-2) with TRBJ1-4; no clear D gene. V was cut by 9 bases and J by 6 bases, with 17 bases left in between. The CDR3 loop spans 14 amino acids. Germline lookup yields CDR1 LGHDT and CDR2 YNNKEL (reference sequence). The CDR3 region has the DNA TGTGCCAGTTCCGTTGGCGGAGGATATGAAAAACTGTTTTTT. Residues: CASSVGGGYEKLFF.

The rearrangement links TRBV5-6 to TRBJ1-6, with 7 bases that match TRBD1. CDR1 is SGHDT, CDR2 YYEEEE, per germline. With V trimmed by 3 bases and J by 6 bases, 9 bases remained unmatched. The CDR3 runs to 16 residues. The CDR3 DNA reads TGTGCCAGCAGCTCCCTACCCGACAGGGCTAATTCACCCCTCCACTTT. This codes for CASSSLPDRANSPLHF.

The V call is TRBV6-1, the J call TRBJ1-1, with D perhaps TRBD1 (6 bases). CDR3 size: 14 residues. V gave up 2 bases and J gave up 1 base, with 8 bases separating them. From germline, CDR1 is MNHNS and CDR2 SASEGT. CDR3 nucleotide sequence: TGTGCCAGCAGTGAAAGGGGGGGGAACACTGAAGCTTTCTTT. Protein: CASSERGGNTEAFF.

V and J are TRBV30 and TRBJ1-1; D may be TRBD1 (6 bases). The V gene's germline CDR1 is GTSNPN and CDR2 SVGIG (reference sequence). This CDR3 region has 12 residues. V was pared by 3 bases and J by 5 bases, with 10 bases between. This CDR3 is CAWRARGTEAFF. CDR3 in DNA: TGTGCCTGGAGGGCGAGGGGGACTGAAGCTTTCTTT.

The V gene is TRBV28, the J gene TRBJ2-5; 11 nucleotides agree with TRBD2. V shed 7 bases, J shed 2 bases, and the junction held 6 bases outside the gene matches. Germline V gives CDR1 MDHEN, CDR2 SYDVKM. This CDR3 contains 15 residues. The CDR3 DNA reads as TGTGCCAGCACCTCTCTAGCGGGGGGACAAGAGACCCAGTACTTC. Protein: CASTSLAGGQETQYF.

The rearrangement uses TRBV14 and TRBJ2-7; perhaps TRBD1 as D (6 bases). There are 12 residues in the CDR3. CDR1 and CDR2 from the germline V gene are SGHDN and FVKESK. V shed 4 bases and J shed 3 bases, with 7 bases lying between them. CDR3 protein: CASSPQGYEQYF. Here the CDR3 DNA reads TGTGCCAGCAGCCCACAGGGCTACGAGCAGTACTTC.

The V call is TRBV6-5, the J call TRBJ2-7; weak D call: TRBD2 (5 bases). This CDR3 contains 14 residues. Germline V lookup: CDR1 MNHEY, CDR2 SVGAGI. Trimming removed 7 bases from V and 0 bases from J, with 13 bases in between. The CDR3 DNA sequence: TGTGCCAGCACCCTGAGGGCTAGCTCCTACGAGCAGTACTTC. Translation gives CASTLRASSYEQYF.

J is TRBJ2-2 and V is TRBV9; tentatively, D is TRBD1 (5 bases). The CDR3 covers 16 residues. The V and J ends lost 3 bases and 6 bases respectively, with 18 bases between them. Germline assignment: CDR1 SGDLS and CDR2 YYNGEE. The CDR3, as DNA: TGTGCCAGCAGCGATAATCAGGGATATGGTCCCGGGGAGCTGTTTTTT. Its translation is CASSDNQGYGPGELFF.

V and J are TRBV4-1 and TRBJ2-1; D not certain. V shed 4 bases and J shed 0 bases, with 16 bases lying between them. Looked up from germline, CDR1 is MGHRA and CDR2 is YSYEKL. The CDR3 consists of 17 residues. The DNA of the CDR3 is TGCGCCAGCAGCCGTTTAGGCGGCGTTAGCTCCTACAATGAGCAGTTCTTC. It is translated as CASSRLGGVSSYNEQFF.

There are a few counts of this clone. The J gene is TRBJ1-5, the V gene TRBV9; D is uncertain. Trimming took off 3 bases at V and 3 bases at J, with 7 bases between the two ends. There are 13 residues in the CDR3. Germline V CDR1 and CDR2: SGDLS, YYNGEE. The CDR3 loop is CASSALLNQPQHF. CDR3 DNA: TGTGCCAGCAGCGCCCTACTCAATCAGCCCCAGCATTTT. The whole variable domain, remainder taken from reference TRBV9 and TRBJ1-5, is DSGVTQTPKHLITATGQRVTLRCSPRSGDLSVYWYQQSLDQGLQFLIQYYNGEERAKGNILERFSAQQFPDLHSELNLSSLELGDSALYFCASSALLNQPQHFGDGTRLSIL.

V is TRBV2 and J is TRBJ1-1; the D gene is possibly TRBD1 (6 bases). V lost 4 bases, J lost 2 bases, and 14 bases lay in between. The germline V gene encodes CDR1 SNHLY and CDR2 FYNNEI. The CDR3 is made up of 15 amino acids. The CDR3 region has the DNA TGTGCCAGCAGTGGTCGGGAGGGGGGCAACACTGAAGCTTTCTTT. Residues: CASSGREGGNTEAFF.